The rows below give T cell receptor beta chains drawn from one sample of a study of identical twins. Via MiXCR, TCRdb re-called the 5' RACE reads, giving one row per CDR3 protein. The table includes about 240,000 distinct CDR3 sequences, over 9.5% detected once. These data also formed part of another study, on yellow fever vaccine responses in identical twins.

Sequencing was performed on memory (CD45RO+) T cells sorted from blood. The receptors come from a young woman in good health. Each CDR3 is given without its conserved first and last residue.

CDR3aa: ASTQLAGGADTQY
v_gene: TRBV6-2/TRBV6-3
j_gene: TRBJ2-3

CDR3aa: ASSLGGTGNQLQY
v_gene: TRBV7-8
j_gene: TRBJ2-7

CDR3aa: ASRTGTLSYEQY
v_gene: TRBV5-1
j_gene: TRBJ2-7

CDR3aa: ASSGTGRPQETQY
v_gene: TRBV5-1
j_gene: TRBJ2-5

CDR3aa: ASSEMGRQETQY
v_gene: TRBV10-2
j_gene: TRBJ2-5

CDR3aa: AISTGGANEKLF
v_gene: TRBV10-3
j_gene: TRBJ1-4

CDR3aa: ASSEAGTGLNNEQF
v_gene: TRBV6-1
j_gene: TRBJ2-1

CDR3aa: ASSQSGGGVGSYNEQF
v_gene: TRBV3-1
j_gene: TRBJ2-1

CDR3aa: ASSFAASSYNEQF
v_gene: TRBV12-3/TRBV12-4
j_gene: TRBJ2-1

CDR3aa: ATSRNRGHAYEQY
v_gene: TRBV15
j_gene: TRBJ2-7

CDR3aa: ASSYRDGSYEQY
v_gene: TRBV7-2
j_gene: TRBJ2-7

CDR3aa: ARSLLPPGQGVHEQY
v_gene: TRBV12-3/TRBV12-4
j_gene: TRBJ2-7

CDR3aa: ASSLGLSGVTEAF
v_gene: TRBV7-6
j_gene: TRBJ1-1

CDR3aa: ASILLAGTGELF
v_gene: TRBV6-2/TRBV6-3
j_gene: TRBJ2-2

CDR3aa: ASSPLRSRAGQEAGVREQY
v_gene: TRBV18
j_gene: TRBJ2-7

CDR3aa: ASSSRDRIWEATDTQY
v_gene: TRBV5-6
j_gene: TRBJ2-3

CDR3aa: ATSRDSTGQF
v_gene: TRBV15
j_gene: TRBJ2-1

CDR3aa: ASSLFFSDQASKDEQY
v_gene: TRBV27
j_gene: TRBJ2-7

CDR3aa: SVEWDRGRVGTQY
v_gene: TRBV29-1
j_gene: TRBJ2-5

CDR3aa: ASSFTGEQPQH
v_gene: TRBV6-6
j_gene: TRBJ1-5

CDR3aa: ASSPDANEQY
v_gene: TRBV7-2
j_gene: TRBJ2-7

CDR3aa: ASSGGFRTSGAGGNEQF
v_gene: TRBV23-1
j_gene: TRBJ2-1

CDR3aa: ASSQSGQGTTKNIQY
v_gene: TRBV4-2
j_gene: TRBJ2-4

CDR3aa: ASSRDRGLASYNEQF
v_gene: TRBV6-1
j_gene: TRBJ2-1

CDR3aa: ASSLARGYQETQY
v_gene: TRBV7-9
j_gene: TRBJ2-5

CDR3aa: SAAGVREQF
v_gene: TRBV20-1
j_gene: TRBJ2-1

CDR3aa: ASSRSLTGNGYT
v_gene: TRBV7-8
j_gene: TRBJ1-2

CDR3aa: SAISPGLAGFNTDTQY
v_gene: TRBV20-1
j_gene: TRBJ2-3

CDR3aa: ASSIPGQGHGELF
v_gene: TRBV9
j_gene: TRBJ2-2

CDR3aa: ASSDRQGANYGYT
v_gene: TRBV7-6
j_gene: TRBJ1-2

CDR3aa: ASRLQSTSTDTQY
v_gene: TRBV6-5
j_gene: TRBJ2-3

CDR3aa: ASRQMGPAAEQY
v_gene: TRBV11-2
j_gene: TRBJ2-7

CDR3aa: ASSLGWAEQTQY
v_gene: TRBV7-2
j_gene: TRBJ2-5

CDR3aa: ASSQAGGASAIQF
v_gene: TRBV3-1
j_gene: TRBJ2-1

CDR3aa: ASSGSDSAANVLT
v_gene: TRBV28
j_gene: TRBJ2-6

CDR3aa: ATSTGGLAGGSSYEQY
v_gene: TRBV15
j_gene: TRBJ2-7

CDR3aa: AWSTRQRRPQETQY
v_gene: TRBV30
j_gene: TRBJ2-5

CDR3aa: ASSPFASGSSYNEQF
v_gene: TRBV3-1
j_gene: TRBJ2-1

CDR3aa: ASSPYRGGELF
v_gene: TRBV12-3/TRBV12-4
j_gene: TRBJ2-2

CDR3aa: ASSQSETQY
v_gene: TRBV3-1
j_gene: TRBJ2-5

CDR3aa: ASRQESSYNEQF
v_gene: TRBV19
j_gene: TRBJ2-1

CDR3aa: AWRGTGFGTGELF
v_gene: TRBV30
j_gene: TRBJ2-2

CDR3aa: ASRGGQGGFEVAPLH
v_gene: TRBV6-1
j_gene: TRBJ1-6

CDR3aa: ASSLQQYRAGELF
v_gene: TRBV27
j_gene: TRBJ2-2

CDR3aa: ASSVRDSVTGELF
v_gene: TRBV12-3/TRBV12-4
j_gene: TRBJ2-2

CDR3aa: ASSLQFSYNEQF
v_gene: TRBV11-2
j_gene: TRBJ2-1

CDR3aa: ASSYDREYEQY
v_gene: TRBV6-2/TRBV6-3
j_gene: TRBJ2-7

CDR3aa: ASNPSSYEQY
v_gene: TRBV6-1
j_gene: TRBJ2-7

CDR3aa: SARPGSGYEQY
v_gene: TRBV20-1
j_gene: TRBJ2-7

CDR3aa: SVVDRNIQY
v_gene: TRBV29-1
j_gene: TRBJ2-4

CDR3aa: ASSVGNQETQY
v_gene: TRBV2
j_gene: TRBJ2-5

CDR3aa: ASSQSPDTEAF
v_gene: TRBV4-1
j_gene: TRBJ1-1

CDR3aa: SAVLPGQGNQPQH
v_gene: TRBV20-1
j_gene: TRBJ1-5

CDR3aa: ASSLDRRATGELF
v_gene: TRBV11-2
j_gene: TRBJ2-2

CDR3aa: ASSNGAGTKNIQY
v_gene: TRBV6-2/TRBV6-3
j_gene: TRBJ2-4

CDR3aa: ASSFNSGGATDTQY
v_gene: TRBV6-5
j_gene: TRBJ2-3

CDR3aa: ASSLVSTTDTQY
v_gene: TRBV7-2
j_gene: TRBJ2-3

CDR3aa: ASSSDSNTGELF
v_gene: TRBV5-1
j_gene: TRBJ2-2

CDR3aa: ASSSNRVGTGELF
v_gene: TRBV7-9
j_gene: TRBJ2-2